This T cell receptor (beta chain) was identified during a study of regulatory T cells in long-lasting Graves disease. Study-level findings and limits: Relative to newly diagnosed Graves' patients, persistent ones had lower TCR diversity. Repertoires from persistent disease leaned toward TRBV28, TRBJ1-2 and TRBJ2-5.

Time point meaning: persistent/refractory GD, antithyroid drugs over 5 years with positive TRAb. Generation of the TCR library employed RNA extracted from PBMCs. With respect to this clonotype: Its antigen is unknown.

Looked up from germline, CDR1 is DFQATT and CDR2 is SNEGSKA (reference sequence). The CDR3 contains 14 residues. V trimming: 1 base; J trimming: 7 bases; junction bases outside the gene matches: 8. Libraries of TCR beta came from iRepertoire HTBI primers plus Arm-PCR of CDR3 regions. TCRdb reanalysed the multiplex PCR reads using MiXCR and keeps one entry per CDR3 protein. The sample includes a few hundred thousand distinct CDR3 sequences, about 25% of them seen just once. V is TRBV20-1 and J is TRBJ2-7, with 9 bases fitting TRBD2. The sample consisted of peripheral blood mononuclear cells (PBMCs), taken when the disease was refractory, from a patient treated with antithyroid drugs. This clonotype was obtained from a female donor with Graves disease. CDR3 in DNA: TGCAGTGCTAGAGTCCCACTAGCGGGTACGGAGCAGTACTTC. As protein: CSARVPLAGTEQYF.